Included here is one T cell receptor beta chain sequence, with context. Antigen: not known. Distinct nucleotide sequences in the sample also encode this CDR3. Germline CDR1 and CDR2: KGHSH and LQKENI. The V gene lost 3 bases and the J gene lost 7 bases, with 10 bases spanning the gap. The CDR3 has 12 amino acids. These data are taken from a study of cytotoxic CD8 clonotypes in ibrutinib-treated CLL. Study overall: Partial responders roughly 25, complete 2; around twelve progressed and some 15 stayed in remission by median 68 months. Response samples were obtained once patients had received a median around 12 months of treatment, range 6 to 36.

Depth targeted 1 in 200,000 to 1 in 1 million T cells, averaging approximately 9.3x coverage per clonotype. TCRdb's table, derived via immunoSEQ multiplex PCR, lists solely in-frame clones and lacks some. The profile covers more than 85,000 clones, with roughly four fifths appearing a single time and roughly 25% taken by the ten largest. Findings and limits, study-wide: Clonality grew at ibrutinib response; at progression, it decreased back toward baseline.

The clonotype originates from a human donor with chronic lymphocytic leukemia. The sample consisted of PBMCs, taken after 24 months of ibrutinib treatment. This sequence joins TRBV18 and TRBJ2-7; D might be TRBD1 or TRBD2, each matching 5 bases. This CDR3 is CASSPGGGEQYF. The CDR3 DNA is TGTGCCAGCTCACCTGGGGGTGGAGAGCAGTACTTC.